This TCR beta chain comes out of a study of cytomegalovirus exposure and HLA in healthy donors. This clone was seen only once. Its antigen remains unknown. PCR amplification relied on 60 Vbeta primers (plus 13 Jbeta primers). The table came from immunoSEQ multiplex PCR; TCRdb's copy has only in-frame clones and leaves some out. Of about 180,000 clones listed, more than 65% are singletons. Germline V lookup: CDR1 SGHDT, CDR2 YYEEEE. The CDR3 totals 15 residues. With 2 bases removed from V and 1 base from J, the gap between germline ends came to 13 bases. Study-wide results and limits: Among TCR sequences, most were rare, though some public TCRs appeared in many donors.

The V gene is TRBV5-6, the J gene TRBJ2-7, with D perhaps TRBD2 (6 bases). Specimen: PBMCs. The origin of this receptor is a man aged 30-40 years in good health and CMV-seronegative. The CDR3 region has the DNA TGTGCCAGCAGCTTATTTTTAGGGAGGTCCTACGAGCAGTACTTC. Translating it yields CASSLFLGRSYEQYF.